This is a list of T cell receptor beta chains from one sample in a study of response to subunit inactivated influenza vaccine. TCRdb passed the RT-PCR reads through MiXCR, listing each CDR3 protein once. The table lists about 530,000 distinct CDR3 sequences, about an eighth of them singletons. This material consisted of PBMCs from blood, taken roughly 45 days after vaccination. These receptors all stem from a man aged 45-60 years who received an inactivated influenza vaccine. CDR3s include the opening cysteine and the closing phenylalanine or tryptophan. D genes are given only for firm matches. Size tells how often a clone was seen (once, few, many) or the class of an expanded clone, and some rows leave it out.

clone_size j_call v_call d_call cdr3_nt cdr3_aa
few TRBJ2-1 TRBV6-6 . TGTGCCAGCAGCACGGTCAATGAGCAGTTCTTC CASSTVNEQFF
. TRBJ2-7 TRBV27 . TGTGCCAGCAGGGGGCGTTGGTCCTACGAGCAGTACTTC CASRGRWSYEQYF
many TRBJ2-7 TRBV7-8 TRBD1 TGTGCCAGCAGCGAGGGGACAGGGGACGAGCAGTACTTC CASSEGTGDEQYF
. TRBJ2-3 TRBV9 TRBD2 TGTGCCAGCAGCACCCAAGCGGGGGCCCCCGCAGATACGCAGTATTTT CASSTQAGAPADTQYF
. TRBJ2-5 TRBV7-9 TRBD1 TGTGCCAGCAGCCGATTGACAGGGACGAACCAAGAGACCCAGTACTTC CASSRLTGTNQETQYF
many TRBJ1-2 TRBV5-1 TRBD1 TGCGCCAGCAGCTTGGACCGGGACAGGGAACATGGCTACACCTTC CASSLDRDREHGYTF
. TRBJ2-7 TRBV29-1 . TGCAGCGTTGAAGATCGATCGGGACACTCCTACGAGCAGTACTTC CSVEDRSGHSYEQYF
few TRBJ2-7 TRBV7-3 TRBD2 TGTGCCAGCAGCTCCCAACTTAGCGGGAGGCGCGACGAGCAGTACTTC CASSSQLSGRRDEQYF
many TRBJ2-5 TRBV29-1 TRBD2 TGCAGCGTTGTTCCCAGAAATAGCGGGAGCAGATGGGAGACCCAGTACTTC CSVVPRNSGSRWETQYF
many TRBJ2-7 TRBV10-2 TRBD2 TGCGCCAGCAGTGAGTTTAGCGGGATTTACGAGCAGTACTTC CASSEFSGIYEQYF
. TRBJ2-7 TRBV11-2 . TGTGCCAGCAGCTCTCGTCGCTACGAGCAGTACTTC CASSSRRYEQYF
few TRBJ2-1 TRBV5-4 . TGTGCCAGCAGCTTGGCTGGGAAGATGATAAATGAGCAGTTCTTC CASSLAGKMINEQFF
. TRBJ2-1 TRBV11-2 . TGTGCCAGCAGCTTACTGGGACAGGGGGCGCGAATTAGCGGGAGGGCCTATGAGCAGTTCTTC CASSLLGQGARISGRAYEQFF
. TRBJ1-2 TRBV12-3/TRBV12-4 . TGTGCCTGTGCTGAGGACGGGTACTATGGCTACACCTTC CACAEDGYYGYTF
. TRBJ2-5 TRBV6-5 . TGTGCCAGCAGTTACCAACCCCCAGGGTTTGAAGAGACCCAGTACTTC CASSYQPPGFEETQYF
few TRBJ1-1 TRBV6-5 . TGTGCCAGCAGTTACTCAACCGAGAACACTGAAGCTTTCTTT CASSYSTENTEAFF
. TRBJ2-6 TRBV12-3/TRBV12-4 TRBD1 TGTGCCAGCAGCATAAACCCGGGACAGGGGGTACTCGGGGCCAACGTCCTGACTTTC CASSINPGQGVLGANVLTF
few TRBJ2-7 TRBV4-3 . TGCGCCAGCAGCCCTGATACCGGGGCCTACGAGCAGTACTTC CASSPDTGAYEQYF
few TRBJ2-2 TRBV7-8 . TGTGCCAGCAGCTTACCTGGCACCGGGGAGCTGTTTTTT CASSLPGTGELFF
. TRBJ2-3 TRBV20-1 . TGCAGTGCTAGGCTTGGGACAGATACGCAGTATTTT CSARLGTDTQYF
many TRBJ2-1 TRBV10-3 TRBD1 TGTGCCATCACCGAAACAGGGGGCGCAGGGGGCTCCTACAATGAGCAGTTCTTC CAITETGGAGGSYNEQFF
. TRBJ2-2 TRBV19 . TGTGCCAGTAAGAACCACTTAACGGGGGAGCTGTTTTTT CASKNHLTGELFF
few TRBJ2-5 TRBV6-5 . TGTGCCAGCAGTTACGTCAGGGTTGAAGAGACCCAGTACTTC CASSYVRVEETQYF
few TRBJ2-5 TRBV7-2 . TGTGCCAGCAGCGCTACAGAATACCAAGAGACCCAGTACTTC CASSATEYQETQYF
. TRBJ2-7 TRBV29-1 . TGCAGCGTTGCAATGGGGAGCGGCGAGCAGTACTTC CSVAMGSGEQYF
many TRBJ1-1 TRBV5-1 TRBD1 TGCGCCAGCAGCACGGGACAGCCGAACACTGAAGCTTTCTTT CASSTGQPNTEAFF
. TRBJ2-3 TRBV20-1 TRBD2 TGCAGTGCTAATCCCGGCCCCGGGACTAGCGGTCTCACAGATACGCAGTATTTT CSANPGPGTSGLTDTQYF
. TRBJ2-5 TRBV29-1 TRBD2 TGCAGCGTTGAAACGGGAGGGGCGCCGGGGACCCAGTACTTC CSVETGGAPGTQYF
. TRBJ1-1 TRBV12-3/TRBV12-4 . TGTGCCAGCAGTTATTGGGGCGGGACTGAAGCTTTCTTT CASSYWGGTEAFF
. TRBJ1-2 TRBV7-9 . TGTGCCAGCAGCCTTGGAAAGGGAGCTAACTATGGCTACACCTTC CASSLGKGANYGYTF
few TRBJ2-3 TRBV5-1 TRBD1 TGCGCCAGCAGCCCTGGACAGGTTGGGGGCACAGATACGCAGTATTTT CASSPGQVGGTDTQYF
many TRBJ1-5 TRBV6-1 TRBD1 TGTGCCAGCAGACCGACAGGGAGCAATCAGCCCCAGCATTTT CASRPTGSNQPQHF
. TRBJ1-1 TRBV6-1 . TGTGCCAGCAGGACGGAGTTAAGGAACACTGAAGCTTTCTTT CASRTELRNTEAFF